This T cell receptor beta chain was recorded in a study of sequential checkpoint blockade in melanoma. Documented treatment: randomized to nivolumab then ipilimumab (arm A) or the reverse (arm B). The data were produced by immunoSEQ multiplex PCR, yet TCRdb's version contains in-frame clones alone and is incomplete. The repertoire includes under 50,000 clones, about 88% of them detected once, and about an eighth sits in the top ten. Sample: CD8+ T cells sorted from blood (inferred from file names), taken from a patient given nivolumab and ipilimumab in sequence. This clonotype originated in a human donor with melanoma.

The CDR3 DNA is TGTGCCAGCAGCTTTACGGGTTCCTACGAGCAGTACGTC. This gives the protein CASSFTGSYEQYV. The chain links TRBV11-2 to TRBJ2-7; D call uncertain. CDR3 size: 13 residues. V lost 3 bases, J lost 1 base, and 7 bases lay in between. CDR1 is SGHAT and CDR2 is FQNNGV in the germline V gene.